This T cell receptor (beta chain) was recorded in a study of control samples from healthy donors and cancer patients. Sequencing was performed with immunoSEQ multiplex PCR; in TCRdb, only in-frame clones are kept and a portion is missing. The sample yields 20,000 to 30,000 clones, around 90% seen once. This clonotype was obtained from a man aged 50 or older with lung cancer. The sample consisted of PBMCs.

DNA for the CDR3: TGTGCCAGCAGTTACCCAGGACTAGCGGGGGTCCTCCTTTACCAAGAGACCCAGTACTTC. Its translation: CASSYPGLAGVLLYQETQYF. This sequence joins TRBV6-2 or TRBV6-3 and TRBJ2-5; TRBD2 agrees at 13 bases. Germline-derived CDR1 and CDR2 are MNHEY and SVGEGT. The CDR3 runs to 20 residues. V was clipped by 2 bases and J by 0 bases; unmatched bases: 12.